This TCR beta chain stems from a study of blood T cell repertoires in COVID-19. About the research overall: From the United States, Italy and Spain came samples of acute and convalescent COVID-19.

The CDR3 runs to 15 residues. V was shortened by 7 bases and J by 0 bases, with 13 bases between the two germline ends. CDR1 LNHDA and CDR2 SQIVND come from the germline V gene (reference sequence). The assay was immunoSEQ multiplex PCR, and TCRdb's table has in-frame clones only and misses some. The data hold 150,000 to 200,000 clones, with over 75% observed a single time. The sequence was obtained from a woman between 18 and 29 years old who had recovered from COVID-19. This chain connects TRBV19 to TRBJ1-3; D is possibly TRBD1 (6 bases). The sample was PBMCs or T cells enriched from blood (not recorded which). CDR3 amino acids: CASNSMDSSGNTIYF. The CDR3 DNA sequence: TGTGCCAGTAATTCCATGGACAGCTCTGGAAACACCATATATTTT.